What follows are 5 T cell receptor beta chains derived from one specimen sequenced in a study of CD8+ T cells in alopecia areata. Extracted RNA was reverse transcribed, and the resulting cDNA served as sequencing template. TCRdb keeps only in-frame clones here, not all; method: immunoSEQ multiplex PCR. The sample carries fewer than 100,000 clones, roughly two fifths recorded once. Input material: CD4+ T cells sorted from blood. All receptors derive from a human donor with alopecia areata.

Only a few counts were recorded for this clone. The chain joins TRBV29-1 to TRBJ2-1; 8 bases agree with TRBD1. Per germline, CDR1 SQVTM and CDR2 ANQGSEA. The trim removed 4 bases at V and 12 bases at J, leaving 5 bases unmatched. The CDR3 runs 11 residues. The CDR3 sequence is CSVAQGASQFF. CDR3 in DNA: TGCAGCGTTGCCCAGGGGGCGTCGCAGTTCTTC.

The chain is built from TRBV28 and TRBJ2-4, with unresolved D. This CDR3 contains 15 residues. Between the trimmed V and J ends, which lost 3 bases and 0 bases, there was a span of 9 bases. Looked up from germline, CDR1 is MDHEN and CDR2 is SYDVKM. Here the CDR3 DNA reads TGTGCCAGCAGTTTGTCTTGGCTAGCCAAAAACATTCAGTACTTC. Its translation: CASSLSWLAKNIQYF.

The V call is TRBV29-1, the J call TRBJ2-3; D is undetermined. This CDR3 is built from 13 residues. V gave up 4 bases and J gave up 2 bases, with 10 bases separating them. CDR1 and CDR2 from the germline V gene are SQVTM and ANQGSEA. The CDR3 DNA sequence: TGCAGCGTTGGGCGGACCATCACAGATACGCAGTATTTT. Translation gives CSVGRTITDTQYF.

The CDR3 protein is CASSLIGRADRETQYF. The CDR3, as DNA: TGCGCCAGCAGCCTGATCGGGAGAGCGGATAGAGAGACCCAGTACTTC. The rearrangement links TRBV5-1 to TRBJ2-5, with D possibly being TRBD2 (6 bases). The CDR3 has 16 amino acids. V lost 4 bases and J lost 4, with 20 bases in between. Germline CDR1 reads SGHRS; CDR2 reads YFSETQ.

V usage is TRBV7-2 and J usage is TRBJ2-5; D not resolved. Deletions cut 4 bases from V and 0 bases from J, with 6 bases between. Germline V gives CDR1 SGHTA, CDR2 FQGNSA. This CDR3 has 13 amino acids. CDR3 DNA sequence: TGTGCCAGCAGCTCAACGTACCAAGAGACCCAGTACTTC. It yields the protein CASSSTYQETQYF.